A single sample gave rise to the 9 T cell receptor beta chains below, sequenced in a study of beta chain features in type 1 diabetes. The isolated RNA, all of it, was reverse transcribed, so expressed TCRB transcripts were what got sequenced. Sequencing used immunoSEQ multiplex PCR; TCRdb keeps in-frame clones, though not all of them. The data hold around 170,000 clones, with 7.5% to 9.5% observed a single time. The source material was central memory CD4+ T cells from blood. These receptor sequences come from a woman between 18 and 29 years old in good health.

This chain joins TRBV25-1 and TRBJ2-3; possible D gene TRBD2, 6 bases. Germline V CDR1 and CDR2: MGHDK, SYGVNS. There are 13 residues in the CDR3. V was shortened by 9 bases and J by 9 bases, with 19 bases between the two germline ends. CDR3 sequence (DNA): TGTGCCAGTGTCATAGGAGGGAATTGGACGCAGTATTTT. It is translated as CASVIGGNWTQYF.

This clone was detected a few times. The V and J genes are TRBV25-1 and TRBJ1-1; TRBD1 aligns across 8 bases. CDR3 length: 13 residues. J gave up 3 bases and V 8 bases, and 5 bases lay outside the gene matches. Germline CDR1 MGHDK, CDR2 SYGVNS. CDR3 residues: CASLDRGYTEAFF. As DNA, the CDR3 is TGTGCCAGCCTTGACAGGGGATACACTGAAGCTTTCTTT.

With respect to this clone: Distinct nucleotide sequences in the sample also encode this CDR3. The V gene is TRBV6-1, the J gene TRBJ2-7; 7 nucleotides line up with TRBD2. The CDR3 has 15 residues. Germline V gives CDR1 MNHNS, CDR2 SASEGT. The ends lost 1 base at V and 3 bases at J; junction bases unmatched: 6. The CDR3, as DNA: TGTGCCAGCAGTGAAGTGGGAGGGGCCCTCTACGAGCAGTACTTC. It encodes CASSEVGGALYEQYF.

This clone was seen more than once but under ten times. The gene calls are TRBV18 and TRBJ1-1; 9 bases fit TRBD1. Germline V gene data show CDR1 as KGHSH and CDR2 as LQKENI. The CDR3 consists of 15 residues. Trimming cost V 4 bases and J 4 bases; bases outside gene matches: 7. CDR3: CASSRTGAGGTEAFF. CDR3 coding DNA: TGTGCCAGCTCACGGACAGGGGCCGGGGGCACTGAAGCTTTCTTT.

The chain employs TRBV6-6 and TRBJ1-2, with D perhaps TRBD1 (6 bases). V shed 7 bases and J shed 5 bases, with 11 bases lying between them. This CDR3 comprises 12 residues. Germline V CDR1 and CDR2: MNHNY, SVGAGI (reference sequence). CDR3 residues: CASTPDRYGYTF. Here the CDR3 DNA reads TGTGCCAGCACACCGGACAGATATGGCTACACCTTC.

This clone was detected a few times. V usage is TRBV5-1 and J usage is TRBJ1-1, with 11 bases lining up with TRBD1. Unmatched junction bases numbered 9, after V lost 1 base and J lost 4 bases. The CDR3 is made up of 17 amino acids. From germline, CDR1 is SGHRS and CDR2 YFSETQ. The CDR3 region is CASSLYGTGGGGTEAFF. CDR3 coding DNA: TGCGCCAGCAGCTTGTATGGGACAGGGGGTGGAGGCACTGAAGCTTTCTTT.

This chain joins TRBV30 and TRBJ1-1, with D possibly being TRBD1 (5 bases). This CDR3 is 13 amino acids long. Germline V gives CDR1 GTSNPN, CDR2 SVGIG (reference sequence). V gave up 2 bases and J gave up 1 base, with 8 bases separating them. For the CDR3, the DNA is TGTGCCTGGAGTACAGGTGGGAACACTGAAGCTTTCTTT. Its translation is CAWSTGGNTEAFF.

The chain recombines TRBV12-5 with TRBJ2-5; a weak D match, TRBD1 (5 bases). CDR3 length equals 13 residues. V was cut by 7 bases and J by 2 bases, with 11 bases left in between. CDR1 is LGHNT, CDR2 FRNRAP, per germline. The CDR3 sequence is CASVTGAQETQYF. In nucleotides, the CDR3 is TGTGCTAGTGTTACAGGAGCTCAAGAGACCCAGTACTTC.

This clone was counted between two and nine times. This rearrangement joins TRBV5-4 to TRBJ2-3; 13 nucleotides agree with TRBD2. The V segment lost 3 bases and the J segment 9 bases; nucleotides outside the gene matches: 13. This CDR3 region has 17 residues. Germline V lookup: CDR1 SGHNT, CDR2 YYREEE (reference sequence). CDR3 in DNA: TGTGCCAGCAGCTCGGGGGGACTAGCGGGGCCGACGGGAACGCAGTATTTT. Encoded protein: CASSSGGLAGPTGTQYF.